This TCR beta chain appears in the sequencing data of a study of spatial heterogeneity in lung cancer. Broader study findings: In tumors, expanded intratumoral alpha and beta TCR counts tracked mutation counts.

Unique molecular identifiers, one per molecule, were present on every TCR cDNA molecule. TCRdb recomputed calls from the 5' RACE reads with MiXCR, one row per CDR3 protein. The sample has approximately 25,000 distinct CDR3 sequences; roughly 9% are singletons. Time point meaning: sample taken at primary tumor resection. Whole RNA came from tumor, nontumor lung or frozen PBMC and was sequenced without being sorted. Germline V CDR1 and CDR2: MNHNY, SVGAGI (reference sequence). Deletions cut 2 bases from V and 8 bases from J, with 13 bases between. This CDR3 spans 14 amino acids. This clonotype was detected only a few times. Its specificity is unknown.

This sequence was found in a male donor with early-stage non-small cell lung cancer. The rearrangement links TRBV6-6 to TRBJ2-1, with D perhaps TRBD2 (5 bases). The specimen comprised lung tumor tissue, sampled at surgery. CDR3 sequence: CASSYRDLEDEQFF. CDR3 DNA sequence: TGTGCCAGCAGTTACCGGGATCTCGAGGATGAGCAGTTCTTC.